The 4 T cell receptor beta chains listed next were all sequenced from one sample in a study of shared T cell receptors in the human thymus. The assay was immunoSEQ multiplex PCR, and TCRdb's table has in-frame clones only and misses some. The table records approximately 730,000 clones, around 85% of them present only once. These data were also filed under a second study, of human thymus T cells.

Sequencing was done on a sample of thymocytes. The receptors originated from a girl in the first two years of life with a congenital heart defect.

J is TRBJ1-1 and V is TRBV9, with D possibly matching TRBD1 (5 bases). This CDR3 is built from 14 residues. The germline V gene encodes CDR1 SGDLS and CDR2 YYNGEE. Deletions cut 4 bases from V and 7 bases from J, with 17 bases between. As DNA, the CDR3 is TGTGCCAGCAGCCACCGTTTGACAGACCGTGAAGCTTTCTTT. Translation gives CASSHRLTDREAFF.

This chain connects TRBV5-4 to TRBJ1-4; 8 positions agree with TRBD1. Trimming removed 5 bases from V and 7 bases from J; junction bases left unmatched: 10. CDR1 is SGHNT and CDR2 is YYREEE in the germline V gene (reference sequence). This CDR3 region has 15 residues. The CDR3 nucleotides are TGTGCCAGCAGTGCGGGACAGGCCTATGGTGAAAAACTGTTTTTT. Its protein is CASSAGQAYGEKLFF.

V gene TRBV5-1 combines with J gene TRBJ1-6, with a weak D call TRBD1 (6 bases). V was pared by 1 base and J by 9 bases, with 17 bases between. Germline CDR1 and CDR2: SGHRS and YFSETQ. This CDR3 spans 16 amino acids. In DNA form, the CDR3 reads TGCGCCAGCAGCTTGACAGGGACCACCGAGGTTTCACCCCTCCACTTT. Its protein product is CASSLTGTTEVSPLHF.

The V and J genes are TRBV4-1 and TRBJ1-1, with 7 bases aligning to TRBD1. After removal of 4 bases from V and 2 bases from J, the junction contained 16 bases not matched to a gene. The CDR3 has 18 residues. Germline values: CDR1 MGHRA, CDR2 YSYEKL. The DNA for the CDR3 is TGCGCCAGCAGCCTCCGCACCAACAGGGGCAGGATTAACACTGAAGCTTTCTTT. It specifies CASSLRTNRGRINTEAFF.